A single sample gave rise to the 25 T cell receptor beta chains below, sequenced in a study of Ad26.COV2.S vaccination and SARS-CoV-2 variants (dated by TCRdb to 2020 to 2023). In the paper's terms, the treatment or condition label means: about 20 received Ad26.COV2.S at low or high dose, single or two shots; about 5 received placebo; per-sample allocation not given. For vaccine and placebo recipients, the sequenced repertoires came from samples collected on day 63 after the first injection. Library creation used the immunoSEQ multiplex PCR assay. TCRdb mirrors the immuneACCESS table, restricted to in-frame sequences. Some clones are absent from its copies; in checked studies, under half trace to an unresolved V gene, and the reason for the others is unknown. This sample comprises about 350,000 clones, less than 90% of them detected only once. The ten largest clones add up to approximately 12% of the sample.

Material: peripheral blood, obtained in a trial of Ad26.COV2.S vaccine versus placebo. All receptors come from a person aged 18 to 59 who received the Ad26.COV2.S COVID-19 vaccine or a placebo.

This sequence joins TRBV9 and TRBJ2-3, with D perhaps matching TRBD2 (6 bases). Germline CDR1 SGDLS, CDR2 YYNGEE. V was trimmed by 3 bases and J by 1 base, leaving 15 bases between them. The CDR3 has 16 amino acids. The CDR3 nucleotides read TGTGCCAGCAGCGGGGGGAGGCTTCCAGGCACAGATACGCAGTATTTT. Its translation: CASSGGRLPGTDTQYF. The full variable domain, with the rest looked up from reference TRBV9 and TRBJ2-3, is DSGVTQTPKHLITATGQRVTLRCSPRSGDLSVYWYQQSLDQGLQFLIQYYNGEERAKGNILERFSAQQFPDLHSELNLSSLELGDSALYFCASSGGRLPGTDTQYFGPGTRLTVL.

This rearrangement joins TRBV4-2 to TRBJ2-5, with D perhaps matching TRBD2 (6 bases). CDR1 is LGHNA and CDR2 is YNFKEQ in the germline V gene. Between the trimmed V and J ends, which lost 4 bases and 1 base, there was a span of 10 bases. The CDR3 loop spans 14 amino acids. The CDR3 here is CASSPGGSQETQYF. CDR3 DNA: TGTGCCAGCAGCCCCGGGGGTTCCCAAGAGACCCAGTACTTC.

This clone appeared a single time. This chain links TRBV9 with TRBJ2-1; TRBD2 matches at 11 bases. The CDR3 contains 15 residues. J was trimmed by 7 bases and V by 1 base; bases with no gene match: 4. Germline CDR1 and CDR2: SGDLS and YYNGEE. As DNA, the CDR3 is TGTGCCAGCAGCGTACTAGCGGGAGGTAGTAATGAGCAGTTCTTC. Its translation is CASSVLAGGSNEQFF.

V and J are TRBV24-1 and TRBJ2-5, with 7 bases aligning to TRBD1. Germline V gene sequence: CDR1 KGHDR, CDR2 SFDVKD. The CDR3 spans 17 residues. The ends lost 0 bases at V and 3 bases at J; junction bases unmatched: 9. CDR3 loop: CATSDLFGAGGEETQYF. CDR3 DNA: TGTGCCACCAGTGATTTGTTCGGGGCAGGGGGAGAAGAGACCCAGTACTTC.

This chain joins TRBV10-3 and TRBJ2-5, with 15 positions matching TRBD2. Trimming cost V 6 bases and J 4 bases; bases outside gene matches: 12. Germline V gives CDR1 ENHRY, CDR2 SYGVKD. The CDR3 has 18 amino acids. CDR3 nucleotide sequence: TGTGCCATCAGCCCGGGACTAGCGGGAGGCCCGGGCGTAGAGACCCAGTACTTC. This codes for CAISPGLAGGPGVETQYF.

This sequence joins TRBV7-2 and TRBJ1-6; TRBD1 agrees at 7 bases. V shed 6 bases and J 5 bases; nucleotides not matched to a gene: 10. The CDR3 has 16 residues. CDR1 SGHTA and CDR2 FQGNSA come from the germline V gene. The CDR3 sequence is CASSFAGGANNSPLHF. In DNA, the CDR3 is TGTGCCAGCAGTTTCGCAGGGGGGGCGAATAATTCACCCCTCCACTTT.

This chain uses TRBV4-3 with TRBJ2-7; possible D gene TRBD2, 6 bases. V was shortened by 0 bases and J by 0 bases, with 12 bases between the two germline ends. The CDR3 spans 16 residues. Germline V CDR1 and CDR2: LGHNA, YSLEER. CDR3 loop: CASSQDLRETSYEQYF. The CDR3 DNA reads TGCGCCAGCAGCCAAGATTTGCGGGAAACCTCCTACGAGCAGTACTTC.

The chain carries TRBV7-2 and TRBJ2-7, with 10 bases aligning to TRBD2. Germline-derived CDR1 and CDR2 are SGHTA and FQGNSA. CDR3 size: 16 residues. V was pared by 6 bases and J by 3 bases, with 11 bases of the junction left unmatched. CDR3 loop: CASSEALAGSLYEQYF. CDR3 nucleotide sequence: TGTGCCAGCAGTGAAGCACTAGCGGGAAGCCTCTACGAGCAGTACTTC.

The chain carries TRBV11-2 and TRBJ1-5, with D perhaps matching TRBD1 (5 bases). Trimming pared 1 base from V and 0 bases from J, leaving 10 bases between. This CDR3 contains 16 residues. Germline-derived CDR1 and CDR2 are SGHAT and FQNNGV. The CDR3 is CASSLAGPYSNQPQHF. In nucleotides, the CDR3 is TGTGCCAGCAGCTTAGCGGGGCCGTATAGCAATCAGCCCCAGCATTTT.

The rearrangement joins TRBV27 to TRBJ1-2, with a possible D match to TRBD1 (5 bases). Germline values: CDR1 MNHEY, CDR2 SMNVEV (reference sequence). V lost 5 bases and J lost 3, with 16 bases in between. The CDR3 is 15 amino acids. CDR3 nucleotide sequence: TGTGCCAGCAGTCCATGGGGCGTGGGGGACTATGGCTACACCTTC. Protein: CASSPWGVGDYGYTF.

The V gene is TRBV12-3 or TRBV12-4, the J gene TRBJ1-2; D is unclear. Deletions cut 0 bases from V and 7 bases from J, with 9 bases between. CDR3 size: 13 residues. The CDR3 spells CASSLAGFSGYTF. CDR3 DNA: TGTGCCAGCAGTTTAGCCGGGTTCAGTGGCTACACCTTC.

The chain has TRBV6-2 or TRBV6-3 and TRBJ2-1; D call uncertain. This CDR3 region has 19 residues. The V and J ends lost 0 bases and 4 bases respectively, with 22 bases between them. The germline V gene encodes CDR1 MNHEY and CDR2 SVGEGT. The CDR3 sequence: CASSYSTISLGKVYNEQFF. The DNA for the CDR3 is TGTGCCAGCAGTTACTCGACAATCTCTCTGGGGAAAGTTTACAATGAGCAGTTCTTC.

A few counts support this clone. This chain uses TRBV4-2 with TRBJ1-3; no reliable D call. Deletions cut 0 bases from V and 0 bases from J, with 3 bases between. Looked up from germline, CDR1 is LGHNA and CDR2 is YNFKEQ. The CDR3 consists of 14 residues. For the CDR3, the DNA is TGTGCCAGCAGCCAAGACCTCTCTGGAAACACCATATATTTT. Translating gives CASSQDLSGNTIYF.

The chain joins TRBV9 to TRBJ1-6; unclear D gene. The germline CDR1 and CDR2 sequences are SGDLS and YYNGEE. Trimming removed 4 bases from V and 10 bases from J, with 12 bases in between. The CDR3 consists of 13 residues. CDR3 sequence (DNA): TGTGCCAGCAGCACCGAGTGGGGATCACCCCTCCACTTT. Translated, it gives CASSTEWGSPLHF.

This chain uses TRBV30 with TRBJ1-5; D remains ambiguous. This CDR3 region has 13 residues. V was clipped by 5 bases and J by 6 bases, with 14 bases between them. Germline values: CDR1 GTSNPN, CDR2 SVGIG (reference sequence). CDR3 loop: CAWSKRTGQPQHF. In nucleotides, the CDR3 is TGTGCCTGGTCGAAAAGGACCGGTCAGCCCCAGCATTTT. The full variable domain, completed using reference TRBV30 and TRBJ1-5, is SQTIHQWPATLVQPVGSPLSLECTVEGTSNPNLYWYRQAAGRGLQLLFYSVGIGQISSEVPQNLSASRPQDRQFILSSKKLLLSDSGFYLCAWSKRTGQPQHFGDGTRLSIL.

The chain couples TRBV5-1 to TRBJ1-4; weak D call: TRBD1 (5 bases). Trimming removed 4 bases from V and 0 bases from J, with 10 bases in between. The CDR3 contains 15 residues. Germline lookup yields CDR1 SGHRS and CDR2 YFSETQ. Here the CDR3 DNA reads TGCGCCAGCAGCACAGGACAAGCAACTAATGAAAAACTGTTTTTT. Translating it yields CASSTGQATNEKLFF. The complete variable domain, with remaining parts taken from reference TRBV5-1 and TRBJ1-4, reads KAGVTQTPRYLIKTRGQQVTLSCSPISGHRSVSWYQQTPGQGLQFLFEYFSETQRNKGNFPGRFSGRQFSNSRSEMNVSTLELGDSALYLCASSTGQATNEKLFFGSGTQLSVL.

This chain's CDR3 is CASSERLPREYEQYF. CDR3 DNA sequence: TGTGCCAGCAGTGAACGACTCCCGAGGGAGTACGAGCAGTACTTC. The J gene is TRBJ2-7, the V gene TRBV6-1, with D perhaps matching TRBD2 (5 bases). The ends were cut back, 2 bases at V and 4 bases at J, with 15 bases in the middle. The CDR3 has 15 residues. Germline V gene data show CDR1 as MNHNS and CDR2 as SASEGT.

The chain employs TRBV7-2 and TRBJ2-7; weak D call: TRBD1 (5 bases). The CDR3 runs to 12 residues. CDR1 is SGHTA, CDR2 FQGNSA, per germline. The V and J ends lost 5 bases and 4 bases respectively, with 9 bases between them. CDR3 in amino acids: CASSVRQYEQYF. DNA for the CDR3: TGTGCCAGCAGCGTAAGACAGTACGAGCAGTACTTC.

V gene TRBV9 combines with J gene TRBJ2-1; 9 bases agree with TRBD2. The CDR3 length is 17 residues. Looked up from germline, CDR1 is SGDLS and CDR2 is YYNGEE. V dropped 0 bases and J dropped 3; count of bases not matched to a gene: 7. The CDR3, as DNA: TGTGCCAGCAGCGTAGAGGGAGCGGGAGGAGGCTACAATGAGCAGTTCTTC. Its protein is CASSVEGAGGGYNEQFF.

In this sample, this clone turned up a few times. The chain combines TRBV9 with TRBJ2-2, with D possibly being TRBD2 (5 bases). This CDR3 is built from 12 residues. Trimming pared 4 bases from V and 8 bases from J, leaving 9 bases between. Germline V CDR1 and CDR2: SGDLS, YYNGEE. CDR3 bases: TGTGCCAGCAGCTATAGCGAGGGGGAGCTGTTTTTT. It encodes CASSYSEGELFF.

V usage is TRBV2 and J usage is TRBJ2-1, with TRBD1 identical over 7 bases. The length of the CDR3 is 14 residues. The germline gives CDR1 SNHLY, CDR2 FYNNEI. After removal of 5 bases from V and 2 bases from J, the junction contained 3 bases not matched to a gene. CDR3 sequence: CASSTQGAYNEQFF. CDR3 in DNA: TGTGCCAGCAGTACCCAGGGGGCCTACAATGAGCAGTTCTTC.

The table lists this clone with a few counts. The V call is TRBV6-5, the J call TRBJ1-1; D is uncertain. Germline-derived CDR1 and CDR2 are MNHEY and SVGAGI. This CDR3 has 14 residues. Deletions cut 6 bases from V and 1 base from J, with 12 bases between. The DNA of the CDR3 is TGTGCCAGCAGCCGGGGAGAGCGGAACACTGAAGCTTTCTTT. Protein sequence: CASSRGERNTEAFF.

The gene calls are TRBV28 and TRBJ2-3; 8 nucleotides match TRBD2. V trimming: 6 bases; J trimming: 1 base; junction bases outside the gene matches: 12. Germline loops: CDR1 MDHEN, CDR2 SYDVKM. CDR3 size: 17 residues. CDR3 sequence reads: CASRELRGASRTDTQYF. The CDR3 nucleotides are TGTGCCAGCAGGGAATTGCGGGGGGCCTCTCGCACAGATACGCAGTATTTT.

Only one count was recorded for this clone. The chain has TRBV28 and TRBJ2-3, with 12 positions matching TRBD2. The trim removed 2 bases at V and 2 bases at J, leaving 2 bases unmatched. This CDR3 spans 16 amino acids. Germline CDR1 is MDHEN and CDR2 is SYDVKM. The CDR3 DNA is TGTGCCAGCAGTTTACGACTAGCGGGAGACACAGATACGCAGTATTTT. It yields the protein CASSLRLAGDTDTQYF.

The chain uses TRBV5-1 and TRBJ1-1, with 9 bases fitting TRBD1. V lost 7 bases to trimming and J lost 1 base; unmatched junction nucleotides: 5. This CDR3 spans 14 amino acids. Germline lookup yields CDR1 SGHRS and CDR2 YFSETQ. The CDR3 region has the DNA TGCGCCAGCGGGGGACAGGGAGGGAACACTGAAGCTTTCTTT. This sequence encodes CASGGQGGNTEAFF.